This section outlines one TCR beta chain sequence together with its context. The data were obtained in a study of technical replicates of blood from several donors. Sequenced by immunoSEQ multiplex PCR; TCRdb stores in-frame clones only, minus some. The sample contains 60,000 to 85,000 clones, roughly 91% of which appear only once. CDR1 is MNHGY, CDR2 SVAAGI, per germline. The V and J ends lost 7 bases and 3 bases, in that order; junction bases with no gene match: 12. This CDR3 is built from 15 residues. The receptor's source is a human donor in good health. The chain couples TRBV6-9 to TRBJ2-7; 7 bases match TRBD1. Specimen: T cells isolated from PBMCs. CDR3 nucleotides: TGTGCCAGCATTACCGACAGGGTTGAATACTACGAGCAGTACTTC. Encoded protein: CASITDRVEYYEQYF.